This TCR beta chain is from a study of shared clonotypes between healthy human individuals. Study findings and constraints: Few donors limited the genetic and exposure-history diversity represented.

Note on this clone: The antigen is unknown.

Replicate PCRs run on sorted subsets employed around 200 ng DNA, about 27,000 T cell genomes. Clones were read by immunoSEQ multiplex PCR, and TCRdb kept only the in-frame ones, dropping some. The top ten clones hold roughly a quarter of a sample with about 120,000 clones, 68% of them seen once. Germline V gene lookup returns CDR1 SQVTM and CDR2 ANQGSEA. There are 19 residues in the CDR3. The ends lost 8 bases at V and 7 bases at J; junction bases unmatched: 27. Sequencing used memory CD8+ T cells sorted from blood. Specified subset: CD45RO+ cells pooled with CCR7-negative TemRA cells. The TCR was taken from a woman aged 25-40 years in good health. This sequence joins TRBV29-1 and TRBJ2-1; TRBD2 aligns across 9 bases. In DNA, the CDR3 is TGCAGCTGGACGGGACACCAGGGGCTAGCGGGAAGGAGGGTGAATGAGCAGTTCTTC. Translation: CSWTGHQGLAGRRVNEQFF.